Listed below are T cell receptor beta chains from one sample, sequenced in a study of cytomegalovirus exposure and HLA in healthy donors. Produced via immunoSEQ multiplex PCR; TCRdb's table is partial and in-frame only. The profile covers around 250,000 clones, with about 86% appearing a single time and about 8% taken by the ten largest. Input material: PBMCs. These receptors were obtained from an older woman in good health and CMV-seropositive. Each CDR3 is given with its conserved first and last residue. The D gene is left open where the match is weak. Size tells how often a clone was seen (once, few, many) or the class of an expanded clone, and some rows leave it out.

TRBV6-1,TRBD2,NA,TRBJ2-1,CASSASGIPYNEQFF,TGTGCCAGCAGTGCTAGCGGAATTCCCTACAATGAGCAGTTCTTC
TRBV10-3,TRBD1,few,TRBJ1-1,CATSGTGGLGTEAFF,TGTGCCACCTCCGGGACAGGGGGGCTCGGGACTGAAGCTTTCTTT
TRBV29-1,NA,NA,TRBJ2-3,CSVEGWDARADTQYF,TGCAGCGTGGAGGGGTGGGATGCGAGGGCGGATACGCAGTATTTT
TRBV27,TRBD1,NA,TRBJ2-5,CASSIPTGWETQYF,TGTGCCAGCAGTATACCGACAGGGTGGGAGACCCAGTACTTC
TRBV2,TRBD1,NA,TRBJ2-2,CAKPRDRDTGELFF,TGTGCCAAACCTAGGGACAGAGACACCGGGGAGCTGTTTTTT
TRBV19,NA,NA,TRBJ2-3,CASSYTDTQYF,TGTGCCAGTAGTTACACAGATACGCAGTATTTT
TRBV11-2,NA,NA,TRBJ1-2,CASSSSGGGYGYTF,TGTGCCAGCAGCTCATCGGGGGGAGGGTACGGCTACACCTTC
TRBV19,NA,NA,TRBJ2-6,CASMGSAGANVLTF,TGTGCCAGTATGGGGAGCGCTGGGGCCAACGTCCTGACTTTC
TRBV5-4,NA,NA,TRBJ1-2,CASSLAGSYGYTF,TGTGCCAGCAGCTTGGCCGGTTCCTATGGCTACACCTTC
TRBV5-6,NA,once,TRBJ2-7,CASSLVGARYEQYF,TGTGCCAGCAGCTTGGTGGGGGCGCGTTACGAGCAGTACTTC
TRBV27,TRBD1,NA,TRBJ1-2,CASSLGTGGYGYTF,TGTGCCAGCAGTCTGGGGACAGGGGGCTATGGCTACACCTTC
TRBV7-6,NA,few,TRBJ2-6,CASSQGQGYGANVLTF,TGTGCCAGCAGCCAGGGGCAGGGGTACGGGGCCAACGTCCTGACTTTC
TRBV30,NA,NA,TRBJ2-1,CAWSVLLAANNEQFF,TGTGCCTGGAGTGTGTTACTAGCCGCGAACAATGAGCAGTTCTTC
TRBV5-1,TRBD1,NA,TRBJ1-4,CASSQDRGEANEKLFF,TGCGCCAGCAGCCAAGACAGGGGTGAGGCTAATGAAAAACTGTTTTTT
TRBV7-9,NA,NA,TRBJ1-5,CSSSLALGDNQPQHF,TGTTCCAGCAGCTTAGCGCTCGGGGATAACCAGCCCCAGCATTTT
TRBV28,NA,NA,TRBJ1-3,CASSQLFTGFQSGNTIYF,TGTGCCAGCAGTCAACTTTTTACAGGGTTCCAGTCTGGAAACACCATATATTTT
TRBV4-1,NA,once,TRBJ2-3,CASSQMSGSTDTQYF,TGCGCCAGCAGCCAAATGAGCGGGAGCACAGATACGCAGTATTTT
TRBV4-1,TRBD1,NA,TRBJ2-7,CASSHGTAFTYEQYF,TGCGCCAGCAGCCATGGGACAGCCTTTACCTACGAGCAGTACTTC
TRBV6-1,NA,many,TRBJ1-1,CASSMTGAETEAFF,TGTGCCAGCAGTATGACAGGCGCCGAAACTGAAGCTTTCTTT
TRBV14,NA,few,TRBJ2-3,CASSYRRGSTDTQYF,TGTGCCAGCAGCTACAGGAGGGGTAGCACAGATACGCAGTATTTT
TRBV7-6,NA,NA,TRBJ1-4,CASSPTREGNEKLFF,TGTGCCAGCAGCCCCACCCGGGAGGGGAATGAAAAACTGTTTTTT
TRBV28,TRBD1,NA,TRBJ1-2,CASSLSTGGPYGYTF,TGTGCCAGCAGTTTATCAACAGGGGGCCCCTATGGCTACACCTTC
TRBV5-1,TRBD2,NA,TRBJ2-1,CASSLGLASGAISEQFF,TGCGCCAGCAGCTTGGGCCTAGCTAGCGGGGCTATTAGTGAGCAGTTCTTC
TRBV6-1,TRBD2,NA,TRBJ2-7,CASNSGPAYEQYF,TGTGCCAGCAATAGCGGGCCCGCCTACGAGCAGTACTTC
TRBV10-2,NA,NA,TRBJ1-6,CASSELGSSYNSPLHF,TGCGCCAGCAGTGAGCTGGGGAGCTCCTATAATTCACCCCTCCACTTT
TRBV7-6,TRBD1,NA,TRBJ2-7,CASSLAAGQGGHEQYF,TGTGCCAGCAGCTTAGCCGCTGGACAGGGGGGTCACGAGCAGTACTTC
TRBV19,NA,NA,TRBJ1-1,CASSIVGRGNTEAFF,TGTGCCAGTAGTATAGTAGGCAGGGGTAACACTGAAGCTTTCTTT
TRBV15,NA,NA,TRBJ2-1,CATSRGQGGEQFF,TGTGCCACCAGCAGAGGACAGGGAGGTGAGCAGTTCTTC
TRBV5-6,NA,NA,TRBJ2-1,CASSLEVTIYNEQFF,TGTGCCAGCAGCTTGGAGGTCACTATTTACAATGAGCAGTTCTTC
TRBV6-5,NA,NA,TRBJ1-4,CASSYRGAEEKLFF,TGTGCCAGCAGTTATCGGGGGGCGGAAGAAAAACTGTTTTTT
TRBV18,TRBD2,few,TRBJ2-7,CASSGRGSYEQYF,TGTGCCAGCTCTGGGAGGGGATCCTACGAGCAGTACTTC